This TCR beta chain was observed in a study of blood T cell repertoires in COVID-19. Germline loops: CDR1 SGHKS, CDR2 YYEKEE (reference sequence). The CDR3 has 14 amino acids. V shed 0 bases and J 8 bases; nucleotides not matched to a gene: 2. Seattle's cohort entered during active infection and was followed longitudinally. Generated by immunoSEQ multiplex PCR, the TCRdb table keeps only in-frame clones and is missing some. The table shows roughly 70,000 clones, with about 92% occurring only once. The rearrangement links TRBV5-5 to TRBJ1-6; TRBD1 aligns across 7 bases. The TCR originated in a middle-aged man with COVID-19, enrolled during active disease. Sequencing input: peripheral blood. The CDR3 DNA reads TGTGCCAGCAGCTTGGAGGGACAGTATTCACCCCTCCACTTT. This translates into CASSLEGQYSPLHF.